The 23 T cell receptor beta chains below all came from one sample that was sequenced in a study of tumor and adjacent non-tumor tissue in lung cancer. The library came from three nested PCR rounds adapted from ARM-PCR protocols. TCRdb reprocessed the multiplex PCR reads with MiXCR, giving one entry per CDR3 protein. The table has 90,000 to 130,000 distinct CDR3 sequences, roughly 84% seen once. The template was RNA from unsorted bulk tissue. Source material: lung tumor tissue. These receptor sequences come from a man between 65 and 80 years old with non-small cell lung cancer.

By proportion, this clonotype is medium-sized (0.01 to 0.1%). The rearrangement joins TRBV20-1 to TRBJ2-1, with 8 bases lining up with TRBD2. The CDR3 runs to 15 residues. J gave up 8 bases and V 2 bases, and 11 bases lay outside the gene matches. Per the germline V gene, CDR1 is DFQATT and CDR2 is SNEGSKA (reference sequence). CDR3 sequence reads: CSARPSGWIVDEQFF. The CDR3 coding sequence is TGCAGTGCTAGACCTAGCGGGTGGATCGTAGATGAGCAGTTCTTC.

Points on this clonotype: Possible read error: a much larger clone is one base away. CDR3 amino acids: CSARGGDSVTVELFF. The CDR3 DNA is TGCAGTGCTAGAGGGGGCGACTCCGTCACCGTGGAGCTGTTTTTT. The chain has TRBV20-1 and TRBJ2-2; D might be TRBD1 (5 bases). The CDR3 is 15 residues long. From germline, CDR1 is DFQATT and CDR2 SNEGSKA (reference sequence).

With respect to this clonotype: One end of the junction is discordant with germline, which a read error may explain. J is TRBJ2-3 and V is TRBV6-2 or TRBV6-3; D may be TRBD1 (5 bases). The CDR3 has 15 residues. Germline assignment: CDR1 MNHEY and CDR2 SVGEGT. This chain's CDR3 is CASSYRALQTDTQYF. Written as DNA, the CDR3 is TGTGCTAGCAGTTACCGGGCCCTGCAGACAGATACGCAATATTTT.

The V call is TRBV4-2, the J call TRBJ2-2; no clear D gene. Germline V gives CDR1 LGHNA, CDR2 YNFKEQ. Trimming shortened V by 4 bases and J by 1 base, and 10 bases separated the two germline ends. The CDR3 spans 15 residues. The CDR3 coding sequence is TGTGCCAGCAGCCCGTCATCCGGGAACACCGGGGAGCTGTTTTTT. This sequence encodes CASSPSSGNTGELFF.

Of note for this clonotype: One junction end does not reproduce the germline sequence, and a read error may be involved. V and J are TRBV6-6 and TRBJ1-2; D is uncertain. CDR1 MNHNY and CDR2 SVGAGI come from the germline V gene (reference sequence). The CDR3 extends over 17 amino acids. The CDR3 coding sequence is TGTGCCAGCAGTTACTCGAAATTGGAAGGGTTCAGCTATGGTTACACCTTC. It is translated as CASSYSKLEGFSYGYTF.

On this clonotype itself: The CDR3 end shows no conserved phenylalanine or tryptophan, and so a read error is likely. CDR3 in amino acids: CALRSPNTGELFV. As DNA, the CDR3 is TGTGCTTTGAGAAGCCCTAACACCGGGGAGCTGTTTGTT. J is TRBJ2-2 and V is TRBV6-6; D unclear. This CDR3 is 13 amino acids long. The germline V gene encodes CDR1 MNHNY and CDR2 SVGAGI (reference sequence).

A note on this clonotype: The junction does not match germline at one end; this may be a read error. The chain is built from TRBV20-1 and TRBJ2-1; 13 nucleotides match TRBD2. CDR3 length: 16 amino acids. Germline V gene data show CDR1 as DFQATT and CDR2 as SNEGSKA (reference sequence). CDR3 amino acids: CSVRDAEGLAGEVQFF. CDR3 nucleotides: TGCAGTGTTAGAGATGCAGAAGGACTAGCGGGAGAAGTCCAGTTCTTC.

At least ten counts were recorded for this clonotype. The V gene is TRBV20-1, the J gene TRBJ2-1, with D uncertain. CDR3 length: 15 residues. In germline, CDR1 is DFQATT, CDR2 SNEGSKA (reference sequence). The ends were cut back, 4 bases at V and 12 bases at J, with 25 bases in the middle. In nucleotides, the CDR3 is TGCAGTGCTACCTCACCGTGGTACTCCAAATCGCGGCAGTTCTTC. This translates into CSATSPWYSKSRQFF.

Regarding this clonotype: At one end, the junction sequence differs from germline, possibly due to a read error. CDR3 in DNA: TGTGCCAGCAACTACACAGAAGAGACCCAGTACTTT. Translating gives CASNYTEETQYF. This chain links TRBV5-6 with TRBJ2-5; no firm D call. Germline V gene data show CDR1 as SGHDT and CDR2 as YYEEEE. The CDR3 runs to 12 residues.

This clonotype was recorded only once. A junction boundary mismatches the germline segment, possibly from a read error. The V and J genes are TRBV5-1 and TRBJ2-2; TRBD1 aligns across 8 bases. The CDR3 consists of 14 residues. Germline CDR1 is SGHRS and CDR2 is YFSETQ. The CDR3 DNA is TGTACCAGGAGCTCGGGGACAGGTACCGGGGAGCTGTTTTTT. This encodes CTRSSGTGTGELFF.

This clonotype was picked up many times. This chain uses TRBV20-1 with TRBJ2-2; weak D call: TRBD1 (6 bases). This CDR3 is 14 amino acids long. Germline loops: CDR1 DFQATT, CDR2 SNEGSKA (reference sequence). Deletions cut 3 bases from V and 1 base from J, with 9 bases between. CDR3 nucleotides: TGCAGTGCTAGCGCAGGGGAGAACACCGGGGAGCTGTTTTTT. Its protein product is CSASAGENTGELFF.

With regard to this clonotype: A junction end diverges from the germline sequence, so it may reflect a read error. This CDR3 reads CIARHYIRMDTEAFF. Written as DNA, the CDR3 is TGCATTGCTAGGCACTACATAAGAATGGACACTGAAGCTTTCTTT. The J gene is TRBJ1-1, the V gene TRBV20-1; the D is unclear. Germline lookup yields CDR1 DFQATT and CDR2 SNEGSKA (reference sequence). CDR3 length equals 15 residues.

Remarks on this clonotype: The missing conserved phenylalanine or tryptophan at the end of this CDR3 makes a read error likely. The limits of the CDR3 on the DNA are not certain, so only TCRdb's listed CDR3 is given. The CDR3 is CASSLDQGGRYEYYL. J is TRBJ2-7 and V is TRBV11-2; the table assigns TRBD1, which was not confirmed against the DNA. CDR1 and CDR2 from the germline V gene are SGHAT and FQNNGV. The CDR3 adds up to 15 amino acids, both ends counted.

This clonotype was counted a single time. A read error is likely, as this CDR3 ends without the conserved phenylalanine or tryptophan. No DNA is shown, since the ends of the CDR3 on it are uncertain; the CDR3 is the one TCRdb lists. The chain carries TRBV21-1 and TRBJ2-4; no DNA check was done on the table's D call, TRBD2. TRBV21-1 constitutes a pseudogene. Termini included, the CDR3 measures 16 amino acids. The CDR3 region is CASSKETSLGKNIQYS.

V is TRBV12-3 or TRBV12-4 and J is TRBJ2-3; D uncertain. CDR3 length equals 17 residues. Between the trimmed V and J ends, which lost 4 bases and 7 bases, there was a span of 24 bases. The CDR3: CASSCSIGNIVTYTQYF. CDR3 in DNA: TGTGCCAGCAGTTGTAGCATAGGGAACATTGTGACATATACGCAGTATTTT.

Of note for this clonotype: At one end, the junction sequence differs from germline, possibly due to a read error. The rearrangement joins TRBV4-3 to TRBJ2-1; D unresolved. CDR1 is LGHNA, CDR2 YSLEER, per germline. The CDR3 is 17 residues long. The CDR3 loop is CANSQDPLGAEYNEQFF. For the CDR3, the DNA is TGCGCCAACAGCCAAGACCCACTCGGAGCTGAATACAATGAGCAGTTCTTC.

A single count supports this clonotype. A junction end diverges from the germline sequence, so it may reflect a read error. V gene TRBV12-3 or TRBV12-4 combines with J gene TRBJ1-6; a possible D gene is TRBD1 (6 bases). This CDR3 comprises 16 residues. The CDR3 DNA reads TGTGTCAGCGCCTCCGGGATAGGGGGCTATAATTCACCCCTCCACTTT. This gives the protein CVSASGIGGYNSPLHF.

On this clonotype itself: The junction departs from germline at one end; a sequencing error may be responsible. CDR3 bases: TGTGTCAGCAGCTCCGGGACAGGGTTGACAGGGGAGCTGTTTTTT. This encodes CVSSSGTGLTGELFF. The chain has TRBV5-6 and TRBJ2-2; 9 bases align to TRBD1. From germline, CDR1 is SGHDT and CDR2 YYEEEE. This CDR3 region has 15 residues.

As concerns this clonotype: The junction departs from the called germline gene at one end, perhaps through a read error. V is TRBV12-3 or TRBV12-4 and J is TRBJ2-7; TRBD2 agrees at 7 bases. The CDR3 is 14 amino acids. CDR3 region: CASGLGTIGYEQYF. The CDR3 region has the DNA TGTGCCAGCGGTTTAGGGACTATTGGGTACGAGCAATACTTC.

The V gene is TRBV6-5, the J gene TRBJ2-3; D may be TRBD2 (5 bases). Germline V lookup: CDR1 MNHEY, CDR2 SVGAGI. V was pared by 6 bases and J by 2 bases, with 15 bases between. The CDR3 runs 15 residues. The CDR3 DNA is TGTGCCAGCAGGGCCAGGACTTATAACACAGATACGCAGTATTTT. Its translation is CASRARTYNTDTQYF.

Comments on this clonotype: Relative to the germline gene, one junction end is altered; a read error may explain this. The chain carries TRBV13 and TRBJ2-7; 7 positions agree with TRBD2. Germline V gene data show CDR1 as PRHDT and CDR2 as FYEKMQ (reference sequence). The CDR3 length is 13 residues. CDR3 DNA: TGTGTCAGCAGCCCATTAAAACTAGCGCAGCAGTACTTC. Amino acid sequence: CVSSPLKLAQQYF.

CDR3 bases: TGTGCCAGCAGTGACATAGGGGAGTCAGTTATGCAGTATTTT. Its translation: CASSDIGESVMQYF. This rearrangement joins TRBV9 to TRBJ2-3; D may match TRBD1 or TRBD2 (5 bases each). Germline CDR1 reads SGDLS; CDR2 reads YYNGEE. The germline V and J ends were trimmed by 5 bases and 11 bases, with 21 bases remaining between them. This CDR3 is built from 14 residues.

Details on this clonotype: One end of the junction does not line up with germline, which may come from a read error. In nucleotides, the CDR3 is TGTGCCAGCAGCTTATCCCCGGACAGTTCCTACGAGCTGTACTTC. This sequence encodes CASSLSPDSSYELYF. The rearrangement joins TRBV7-2 to TRBJ2-7; D may be TRBD1 (6 bases). The CDR3 length is 15 residues. The germline CDR1 and CDR2 sequences are SGHTA and FQGNSA.